This passage covers 31 T cell receptor beta chains from one sample sequenced in a study of cytomegalovirus exposure and HLA in healthy donors. PCR involved 60 Vbeta and 13 Jbeta primers. Clones were read by immunoSEQ multiplex PCR, and TCRdb kept only the in-frame ones, dropping some. The sample has about 95,000 clones, approximately 80% seen once; the top ten hold 5.3%. What was sequenced was PBMCs. The origin of the receptors is a man aged 30-40 years in good health and CMV-seropositive.

The chain recombines TRBV7-9 with TRBJ1-2; a possible D gene is TRBD1 (5 bases). The CDR3 runs to 13 residues. CDR1 and CDR2 (germline): SEHNR, FQNEAQ (reference sequence). V was trimmed by 3 bases and J by 6 bases, leaving 11 bases between them. CDR3 loop: CASSFGGENGYTF. CDR3 coding DNA: TGTGCCAGCAGCTTCGGAGGGGAGAATGGCTACACCTTC. The variable domain in full, completed from reference TRBV7-9 and TRBJ1-2, reads DTGVSQNPRHKITKRGQNVTFRCDPISEHNRLYWYRQTLGQGPEFLTYFQNEAQLEKSRLLSDRFSAERPKGSFSTLEIQRTEQGDSAMYLCASSFGGENGYTFGSGTRLTVV.

This chain joins TRBV5-1 and TRBJ2-7; TRBD1 matches at 7 bases. The trim removed 0 bases at V and 4 bases at J, leaving 7 bases unmatched. Germline values: CDR1 SGHRS, CDR2 YFSETQ. The CDR3 has 15 amino acids. This CDR3 is CASSLDGTDGYEQYV. Written as DNA, the CDR3 is TGCGCCAGCAGCTTGGACGGGACAGATGGTTACGAGCAGTACGTC.

The rearrangement joins TRBV28 to TRBJ2-4; 8 positions match TRBD1. Germline loops: CDR1 MDHEN, CDR2 SYDVKM. J lost 1 base, V lost 6 bases, and 8 bases had no gene match. The length of the CDR3 is 16 residues. Written as DNA, the CDR3 is TGTGCCAGCAGCCGACAGGGGCATTTGGCCAAAAACATTCAGTACTTC. Translated, it gives CASSRQGHLAKNIQYF.

The CDR3 DNA is TGCGCCAGCAGCTTGGATGGGGGCGGTGGTAATTCACCCCTCCACTTT. This translates into CASSLDGGGGNSPLHF. The chain couples TRBV5-1 to TRBJ1-6, with D tentatively TRBD1 (6 bases). V shed 0 bases and J shed 6 bases, with 13 bases lying between them. CDR3 length equals 16 residues. In germline, CDR1 is SGHRS, CDR2 YFSETQ.

V and J are TRBV2 and TRBJ1-6; the match to TRBD1 covers 11 bases. Germline V gene data show CDR1 as SNHLY and CDR2 as FYNNEI. CDR3 size: 14 residues. V shed 9 bases and J 6 bases; nucleotides not matched to a gene: 4. The CDR3 reads CARGQGAPNSPLHF. The CDR3 bases are TGTGCCAGAGGACAGGGGGCCCCTAATTCACCCCTCCACTTT. The whole variable domain, remainder taken from reference TRBV2 and TRBJ1-6, is EPEVTQTPSHQVTQMGQEVILRCVPISNHLYFYWYRQILGQKVEFLVSFYNNEISEKSEIFDDQFSVERPDGSNFTLKIRSTKLEDSAMYFCARGQGAPNSPLHFGNGTRLTVT.

The chain has TRBV6-5 and TRBJ1-2, with TRBD1 as a possible D gene (5 bases). This CDR3 has 15 residues. Trimming took off 4 bases at V and 6 bases at J, with 18 bases between the two ends. Germline CDR1 reads MNHEY; CDR2 reads SVGAGI. The CDR3 loop is CASSFNSGIGHGYTF. CDR3 nucleotides: TGTGCCAGCAGTTTCAATTCAGGGATAGGTCATGGCTACACCTTC.

The CDR3, as DNA: TGCGCCAGCAGCTACTCCGGGGGACCGCTCCATGGCTACACCTTC. The encoded protein is CASSYSGGPLHGYTF. The rearrangement uses TRBV5-1 and TRBJ1-2; tentatively, D is TRBD1 (5 bases). The germline V gene encodes CDR1 SGHRS and CDR2 YFSETQ. Deletions cut 3 bases from V and 6 bases from J, with 18 bases between. This CDR3 contains 15 residues.

The chain couples TRBV6-5 to TRBJ1-1, with 10 positions matching TRBD1. The CDR3 length is 12 residues. V lost 5 bases, J lost 13 bases, and 7 bases stayed unmatched. Germline loops: CDR1 MNHEY, CDR2 SVGAGI. CDR3 sequence (DNA): TGTGCCAGCAGTCGAGCCGGACAGGGGGTTTTCTTT. Translation gives CASSRAGQGVFF.

This clone was counted only a few times. In nucleotides, the CDR3 is TGTGCCAGCTCACCGGGACAGACCGGGGAGCTGTTTTTT. Its protein is CASSPGQTGELFF. This chain links TRBV18 with TRBJ2-2; TRBD1 agrees at 7 bases. V was clipped by 3 bases and J by 5 bases; unmatched bases: 0. CDR3 length equals 13 residues. Germline V CDR1 and CDR2: KGHSH, LQKENI.

The CDR3 here is CASGLAAGIQSNEQFF. The CDR3 bases are TGTGCTAGTGGTTTGGCGGCCGGGATACAGAGCAATGAGCAGTTCTTC. The V and J genes are TRBV12-5 and TRBJ2-1; TRBD2 is a possible D gene (5 bases). V lost 1 base to trimming and J lost 6 bases, with 16 bases between them. Germline loops: CDR1 LGHNT, CDR2 FRNRAP. The CDR3 spans 16 residues.

This clone has only one observation. This sequence joins TRBV15 and TRBJ2-5, with 8 bases that match TRBD1. The CDR3 totals 16 residues. Germline V gene lookup returns CDR1 LNHNV and CDR2 YYDKDF (reference sequence). The ends lost 1 base at V and 5 bases at J; junction bases unmatched: 9. The DNA of the CDR3 is TGTGCCACCAGCAGAGGTAGCAGGGGGCTAGGGGAGACCCAGTACTTC. Amino acid sequence: CATSRGSRGLGETQYF.

The rearrangement uses TRBV6-5 and TRBJ2-3, with D possibly being TRBD1 (6 bases). V shed 6 bases and J shed 5 bases, with 15 bases lying between them. CDR1 and CDR2 (germline): MNHEY, SVGAGI. The CDR3 totals 14 residues. The CDR3 is CASRLEGELDTQYF. In DNA, the CDR3 is TGTGCCAGCAGACTAGAGGGGGAGTTAGATACGCAGTATTTT.

This chain connects TRBV2 to TRBJ2-3; D unresolved. Germline V lookup: CDR1 SNHLY, CDR2 FYNNEI. CDR3 size: 16 residues. Trimming pared 1 base from V and 0 bases from J, leaving 11 bases between. The CDR3 here is CASSEVTLTSTDTQYF. The CDR3 DNA reads TGTGCCAGCAGTGAAGTGACACTTACTAGCACAGATACGCAGTATTTT.

The chain is built from TRBV14 and TRBJ1-6; a possible D gene is TRBD1 (5 bases). The CDR3 length is 14 residues. Germline V gene lookup returns CDR1 SGHDN and CDR2 FVKESK. Deletions cut 0 bases from V and 10 bases from J, with 10 bases between. CDR3 nucleotide sequence: TGTGCCAGCAGCCAAGACCAGGGAAGCTCACCCCTCCACTTT. Amino acid sequence: CASSQDQGSSPLHF.

This chain uses TRBV2 with TRBJ1-2; D not resolved. The germline V gene has CDR1 SNHLY and CDR2 FYNNEI. CDR3 length: 14 amino acids. The V and J ends lost 5 bases and 4 bases respectively, with 14 bases between them. This chain's CDR3 is CASSFSGGIYGYTF. The CDR3 coding sequence is TGTGCCAGCAGTTTCAGCGGCGGTATCTATGGCTACACCTTC.

This clone was counted between two and nine times. The gene calls are TRBV6-4 and TRBJ2-3; no clear D gene. The V gene's germline CDR1 is MRHNA and CDR2 SNTAGT. With 2 bases removed from V and 0 bases from J, the gap between germline ends came to 3 bases. The CDR3 has 13 amino acids. The CDR3 DNA follows: TGTGCCAGCAGTGACCGTAGCACAGATACGCAGTATTTT. Amino acids: CASSDRSTDTQYF.

The V and J genes are TRBV6-1 and TRBJ1-5; unclear D gene. This CDR3 contains 13 residues. Per germline, CDR1 MNHNS and CDR2 SASEGT. The germline V and J ends were trimmed by 10 bases and 2 bases, with 12 bases remaining between them. The CDR3, as DNA: TGTGCCACCGAACTGGGAGGCAATCAGCCCCAGCATTTT. Its translation is CATELGGNQPQHF.

The chain has TRBV4-2 and TRBJ2-2; TRBD1 matches at 7 bases. The CDR3 covers 16 residues. CDR1 is LGHNA, CDR2 YNFKEQ, per germline. V dropped 1 base and J dropped 2; count of bases not matched to a gene: 4. The CDR3 region is CASSQADRANTGELFF. The CDR3 DNA reads TGTGCCAGCAGCCAAGCCGACAGGGCCAACACCGGGGAGCTGTTTTTT.

Here the CDR3 reads CASRLSSGNTGELFF. CDR3 sequence (DNA): TGTGCCAGCAGGTTATCTAGCGGGAACACCGGGGAGCTGTTTTTT. The chain employs TRBV2 and TRBJ2-2, with 7 bases that match TRBD2. J gave up 1 base and V 6 bases, and 5 bases lay outside the gene matches. This CDR3 has 15 amino acids. The germline gives CDR1 SNHLY, CDR2 FYNNEI.

This sequence joins TRBV6-5 and TRBJ1-3; D is undetermined. Trimming stripped 7 bases from V and 4 bases from J, with 14 bases between. The CDR3 has 14 residues. Per germline, CDR1 MNHEY and CDR2 SVGAGI. The CDR3 DNA is TGTGCCAGCACCCCCGGGAGGTTCGGAAACACCATATATTTT. This codes for CASTPGRFGNTIYF.

This clone has only one observation. The chain joins TRBV4-2 to TRBJ1-3; D unresolved. Germline assignment: CDR1 LGHNA and CDR2 YNFKEQ. V was cut by 1 base and J by 0 bases, with 10 bases left in between. The CDR3 runs 16 residues. The CDR3 DNA follows: TGTGCCAGCAGCCAAGGTATTCGGGGCTCTGGAAACACCATATATTTT. This sequence encodes CASSQGIRGSGNTIYF.

This clone was seen more than once but under ten times. Other DNA variants within this sample encode the same CDR3. V usage is TRBV18 and J usage is TRBJ1-1; D gene ambiguous. The CDR3 extends over 13 amino acids. CDR1 and CDR2 from the germline V gene are KGHSH and LQKENI. Trimming stripped 6 bases from V and 0 bases from J, with 8 bases between. The CDR3 reads CASSSGMNTEAFF. The CDR3 DNA follows: TGTGCCAGCTCGAGCGGCATGAACACTGAAGCTTTCTTT. Together with reference TRBV18 and TRBJ1-1, the CDR3 gives the full variable domain: NAGVMQNPRHLVRRRGQEARLRCSPMKGHSHVYWYRQLPEEGLKFMVYLQKENIIDESGMPKERFSAEFPKEGPSILRIQQVVRGDSAAYFCASSSGMNTEAFFGQGTRLTVV.

The chain combines TRBV4-2 with TRBJ2-3, with 8 bases that match TRBD2. This CDR3 contains 16 residues. The J segment lost 0 bases and the V segment lost 4 bases, leaving 6 bases of the junction unmatched. CDR1 LGHNA and CDR2 YNFKEQ come from the germline V gene. The CDR3 DNA follows: TGTGCCAGCAGCCCGAATAGCGGGGTTAGCACAGATACGCAGTATTTT. It encodes CASSPNSGVSTDTQYF.

J is TRBJ1-1 and V is TRBV30; 9 bases are a match to TRBD1. The J segment lost 3 bases and the V segment lost 2 bases, leaving 16 bases of the junction unmatched. The CDR3 has 18 amino acids. Germline V gene lookup returns CDR1 GTSNPN and CDR2 SVGIG (reference sequence). The CDR3: CAWSPFYGQGRRDTEAFF. The CDR3, as DNA: TGTGCCTGGAGTCCCTTCTATGGACAGGGGAGAAGGGACACTGAAGCTTTCTTT.

The chain has TRBV27 and TRBJ1-5; unclear D gene. Trimming cost V 2 bases and J 4 bases, with 6 bases left between them. CDR1 is MNHEY and CDR2 is SMNVEV in the germline V gene (reference sequence). The CDR3 is 13 residues long. The DNA for the CDR3 is TGTGCCAGCAGTTTACGTCAGAATCAGCCCCAGCATTTT. Translation gives CASSLRQNQPQHF.

The chain has TRBV6-5 and TRBJ1-1; 9 bases line up with TRBD1. CDR1 is MNHEY, CDR2 SVGAGI, per germline. The CDR3 covers 16 residues. Germline trimming cut 4 bases from V and 1 base from J; bases unmatched to any gene: 7. The CDR3 spells CASSFRGQGRNTEAFF. The DNA for the CDR3 is TGTGCCAGCAGTTTCCGGGGACAGGGAAGGAACACTGAAGCTTTCTTT.

This clone was recorded only once. V gene TRBV9 combines with J gene TRBJ1-2; 8 bases fit TRBD1. V was pared by 3 bases and J by 8 bases, with 9 bases of the junction left unmatched. This CDR3 spans 14 amino acids. In germline, CDR1 is SGDLS, CDR2 YYNGEE. The CDR3 DNA reads as TGTGCCAGCAGCGCTGGAGGGTGGGACAGGGGCTACACCTTC. Residues: CASSAGGWDRGYTF.

The chain combines TRBV29-1 with TRBJ1-2; weak D call: TRBD1 (5 bases). The CDR3 length is 15 residues. The V end lost 0 bases, the J end lost 3 bases, and 14 bases lay between the germline ends. Germline values: CDR1 SQVTM, CDR2 ANQGSEA. The CDR3 loop is CSVEDLRGGDYGYTF. The CDR3 DNA follows: TGCAGCGTTGAAGATCTTAGGGGAGGTGACTATGGCTACACCTTC.

This sequence joins TRBV5-1 and TRBJ1-1; 9 bases line up with TRBD1. With V trimmed by 2 bases and J by 5 bases, 4 bases remained unmatched. CDR3 length: 14 amino acids. Germline loops: CDR1 SGHRS, CDR2 YFSETQ. Here the CDR3 DNA reads TGCGCCAGCAGCTTACAGGGGGCAGGGACTGAAGCTTTCTTT. Translation: CASSLQGAGTEAFF. Variable domain in full (rest from reference TRBV5-1 and TRBJ1-1): KAGVTQTPRYLIKTRGQQVTLSCSPISGHRSVSWYQQTPGQGLQFLFEYFSETQRNKGNFPGRFSGRQFSNSRSEMNVSTLELGDSALYLCASSLQGAGTEAFFGQGTRLTVV.

The chain combines TRBV6-7 with TRBJ1-2; maybe TRBD1 (6 bases). TRBV6-7 qualifies as an ORF whose function is uncertain. V lost 6 bases and J lost 7, with 12 bases in between. This CDR3 is built from 12 residues. The CDR3 loop is CASSTGFVGYTF. As DNA, the CDR3 is TGTGCCAGCAGCACAGGGTTCGTTGGCTACACCTTC.

The chain joins TRBV6-1 to TRBJ1-1, with 7 bases aligning to TRBD1. CDR1 MNHNS and CDR2 SASEGT come from the germline V gene. The CDR3 runs to 14 residues. Trimming removed 7 bases from V and 1 base from J; junction bases left unmatched: 6. The CDR3 loop is CASNKGARNTEAFF. In DNA form, the CDR3 reads TGTGCCAGCAATAAGGGGGCACGGAACACTGAAGCTTTCTTT.